Shown below are 14 T cell receptor beta chains from a single sample sequenced in a study of T-cell memory formation after mild COVID-19. TCRdb called the 5' RACE reads again in MiXCR, with one record for every CDR3 protein. The sample yields roughly 400,000 distinct CDR3 sequences, approximately 18% seen once. The sample consisted of PBMCs or a T cell subset sorted from them (not recorded which). These receptor sequences come from a man between 18 and 35 years old who had mild COVID-19 (a few samples of this study predate the infection). Cell type and time point are not known.

This chain connects TRBV15 to TRBJ2-1; 12 nucleotides match TRBD1. With V trimmed by 5 bases and J by 9 bases, 8 bases remained unmatched. CDR1 and CDR2 (germline): LNHNV, YYDKDF (reference sequence). The CDR3 runs to 15 residues. This CDR3 reads CATSGRDRGLAEQFF. CDR3 DNA: TGTGCCACCAGCGGACGGGACAGGGGGCTAGCTGAGCAGTTCTTC.

This clonotype turned up a few times. This chain uses TRBV7-2 with TRBJ2-4, with a weak D call TRBD2 (6 bases). Trimming left V 3 bases short and J 9 bases short, with 15 bases between. The CDR3 runs 14 residues. The germline V gene has CDR1 SGHTA and CDR2 FQGNSA. The CDR3 loop reads CASSFGLASGIQYF. The CDR3 nucleotides read TGTGCCAGCAGCTTTGGGCTAGCGAGCGGCATTCAGTACTTC.

V and J are TRBV7-3 and TRBJ2-1, with a tentative D call TRBD2 (6 bases). Trimming removed 6 bases at V and 4 bases at J, with 16 bases between. Germline CDR1 is SGHTA and CDR2 is FQGTGA. There are 15 residues in the CDR3. The CDR3 is CASSPGWRGYNEQFF. Here the CDR3 DNA reads TGTGCCAGCAGTCCGGGATGGCGGGGTTACAATGAGCAGTTCTTC.

This clonotype has a handful of counts. Being one base from a much bigger clone, this may be a read error. The rearrangement links TRBV7-2 to TRBJ1-5; 10 bases align to TRBD1. The germline gives CDR1 SGHTA, CDR2 FQGNSA. This CDR3 region has 12 residues. CDR3: CASSWTGGAHHF. The CDR3, as DNA: TGTGCCAGCAGCTGGACAGGGGGAGCCCACCATTTT.

This clonotype has at least ten counts. The chain links TRBV5-1 to TRBJ2-7; D unresolved. V was shortened by 1 base and J by 0 bases, with 11 bases between the two germline ends. Germline assignment: CDR1 SGHRS and CDR2 YFSETQ. The CDR3 has 15 residues. The DNA for the CDR3 is TGCGCCAGCAGCTTGCACGACGGCAGCTCCTACGAGCAGTACTTC. Encoded protein: CASSLHDGSSYEQYF.

The genes are TRBV29-1 and TRBJ2-1; the match to TRBD2 covers 7 bases. The trim removed 8 bases at V and 4 bases at J, leaving 8 bases unmatched. CDR3 length: 13 amino acids. Germline assignment: CDR1 SQVTM and CDR2 ANQGSEA. The DNA of the CDR3 is TGCAGCTACCAGGGAGGGGCTTACAATGAGCAGTTCTTC. This translates into CSYQGGAYNEQFF.

The chain has TRBV4-3 and TRBJ2-5, with D perhaps being TRBD1 or TRBD2 (5 bases each). Germline V gene data show CDR1 as LGHNA and CDR2 as YSLEER. V was shortened by 4 bases and J by 0 bases, with 9 bases between the two germline ends. The CDR3 has 14 amino acids. The CDR3 region is CASSPWGYQETQYF. In DNA, the CDR3 is TGCGCCAGCAGCCCATGGGGGTACCAAGAGACCCAGTACTTC.

The genes are TRBV11-2 and TRBJ2-5; 13 nucleotides line up with TRBD2. Germline V lookup: CDR1 SGHAT, CDR2 FQNNGV. After removal of 4 bases from V and 1 base from J, the junction contained 6 bases not matched to a gene. This CDR3 is built from 17 residues. CDR3 in amino acids: CASSSRGLAGIQETQYF. The DNA of the CDR3 is TGTGCCAGCAGCTCTAGGGGACTAGCGGGAATCCAAGAGACCCAGTACTTC.

This clonotype was found a few times. The V call is TRBV5-1, the J call TRBJ1-2, with D maybe TRBD1 (5 bases). The CDR3 is made up of 15 amino acids. CDR1 is SGHRS, CDR2 YFSETQ, per germline. V lost 6 bases, J lost 8 bases, and 23 bases lay in between. The CDR3 loop is CASTVGRGPVRGYTF. The CDR3 DNA is TGCGCCAGCACTGTGGGACGCGGTCCGGTAAGGGGCTACACCTTC.

Only a few counts were recorded for this clonotype. The chain is built from TRBV4-2 and TRBJ2-2; 9 bases are shared with TRBD2. Germline-derived CDR1 and CDR2 are LGHNA and YNFKEQ. The CDR3 runs to 15 residues. Trimming took 3 bases from V and 4 from J; bases not matched to a gene: 3. The CDR3 reads CASSQRGGRTGELFF. For the CDR3, the DNA is TGTGCCAGCAGCCAGCGGGGGGGCCGCACCGGGGAGCTGTTTTTT.

In its sample, this clonotype was seen a few times. This may stem from a read error, because a much larger clone lies one nucleotide away. This chain links TRBV12-3 or TRBV12-4 with TRBJ1-1, with unresolved D. The CDR3 totals 13 residues. V lost 0 bases, J lost 1 base, and 3 bases lay in between. CDR3 in amino acids: CASSLAPNTEAFF. The CDR3 coding sequence is TGTGCCAGCAGTTTAGCCCCGAACACTGAAGCTTTCTTT.

This clonotype was observed at least ten times. This chain uses TRBV5-5 with TRBJ2-2; 8 bases map to TRBD1. The CDR3 length is 15 residues. CDR1 SGHKS and CDR2 YYEKEE come from the germline V gene (reference sequence). V shed 7 bases, J shed 3 bases, and the junction held 8 bases outside the gene matches. The DNA of the CDR3 is TGTGCCAGCCGCTCCAGACAGGGGTACACCGGGGAGCTGTTTTTT. This translates into CASRSRQGYTGELFF.

The chain employs TRBV28 and TRBJ2-5; 8 bases are a match to TRBD1. This CDR3 is 13 amino acids long. Germline V lookup: CDR1 MDHEN, CDR2 SYDVKM. V trimming: 6 bases; J trimming: 7 bases; junction bases outside the gene matches: 7. CDR3 protein: CASRSGQGGTQYF. CDR3 coding DNA: TGTGCCAGCAGAAGCGGACAGGGAGGGACCCAGTACTTC.

A few counts support this clonotype. The chain links TRBV18 to TRBJ1-2; possibly TRBD1 for D (6 bases). The CDR3 runs 15 residues. The V gene's germline CDR1 is KGHSH and CDR2 LQKENI. With 2 bases removed from V and 4 bases from J, the gap between germline ends came to 14 bases. The CDR3 protein is CASSPSAGAVYGYTF. The CDR3 DNA follows: TGTGCCAGCTCACCATCGGCAGGGGCTGTCTATGGCTACACCTTC.